This T cell receptor beta chain is drawn from a study of T cell repertoires in cytomegalovirus infection. The CDR3 is 15 residues long. V was pared by 0 bases and J by 4 bases, with 3 bases of the junction left unmatched. TCRdb passed the reads through MiXCR, listing each CDR3 protein once. The sample has some 71,000 distinct CDR3 sequences; less than 30% are singletons. This clonotype has just a few counts. Its antigen remains unknown. The material sequenced was CD8+ T cells from cultured PBMCs, taken from culture after CMV antigen stimulation. This TCR was sampled from a human donor in good health (CMV status not recorded). Some clones in this sample may be carry-over from other donors' samples. This chain uses TRBV23-1 with TRBJ1-5; 7 nucleotides agree with TRBD1. TRBV23-1 is identified as an open reading frame with a role that is uncertain. CDR3 residues: CASSQSKQGNQPQHF. The CDR3 nucleotides are TGCGCCAGCAGTCAATCTAAACAGGGGAATCAGCCCCAGCATTTT.